This is a list of T cell receptor beta chains from one sample in a study of blood T cell repertoires in COVID-19. Using immunoSEQ multiplex PCR, the repertoire was profiled, and TCRdb retains in-frame clones only, with some absent. The table has 55,000 to 85,000 clones, roughly 84% seen once. Sequencing used peripheral blood. Receptor source: a woman in her late teens or twenties with acute or convalescent COVID-19. Each CDR3 is given with its conserved first and last residue. A D gene is named only where the DNA matches it firmly. Only part of the rows carry a size: once, few, many, or a class if the clone is expanded.

D,J,V,length,size,CDR3,DNA
NA,TRBJ1-1,TRBV6-5,14,NA,CASSYSSERTEAFF,TGTGCCAGCAGTTACTCGTCTGAGAGGACTGAAGCTTTCTTT
NA,TRBJ1-2,TRBV28,14,NA,CASSPVGGVNGYTF,TGTGCCAGCAGTCCGGTAGGGGGGGTAAATGGCTACACCTTC
TRBD2,TRBJ2-1,TRBV5-8,17,NA,CASSLGGRGSLGNEQFF,TGTGCCAGCAGCTTGGGCGGTCGCGGGAGTCTCGGCAATGAGCAGTTCTTC
TRBD1,TRBJ1-1,TRBV6-5,15,NA,CASREWTGTNTEAFF,TGTGCCAGCAGGGAGTGGACAGGGACGAACACTGAAGCTTTCTTT
NA,TRBJ1-3,TRBV7-8,15,NA,CASSSGLLSGNTIYF,TGTGCCAGCAGCTCCGGACTTCTCTCTGGAAACACCATATATTTT
TRBD2,TRBJ2-1,TRBV6-2/TRBV6-3,20,NA,CASSYDRTASSGISYNEQFF,TGTGCCAGCAGTTACGATAGGACAGCTTCTAGCGGGATTTCCTACAATGAGCAGTTCTTC
NA,TRBJ2-6,TRBV29-1,14,NA,CSVSVPSGANVLTF,TGCAGCGTTTCTGTCCCCTCTGGGGCCAACGTCCTGACTTTC
NA,TRBJ1-5,TRBV19,12,NA,CASSHFTQPQHF,TGTGCCAGTAGCCACTTTACTCAGCCCCAGCATTTT
NA,TRBJ1-5,TRBV20-1,11,few,CSAAYDQPQHF,TGCAGTGCTGCCTACGATCAGCCCCAGCATTTT
TRBD2,TRBJ2-1,TRBV3-1/TRBV3-2,17,NA,CASSQDHWREVYNEQFF,TGTGCCAGCAGCCAAGATCATTGGCGGGAGGTCTACAATGAGCAGTTCTTC
NA,TRBJ1-1,TRBV7-2,14,NA,CASSGGHWNTEAFF,TGTGCCAGCAGCGGCGGACACTGGAACACTGAAGCTTTCTTT
TRBD1,TRBJ1-3,TRBV2,16,once,CASSPGTGPSGNTIYF,TGTGCCAGCAGTCCCGGGACAGGTCCCTCTGGAAACACCATATATTTT
NA,TRBJ2-1,TRBV3-1/TRBV3-2,15,NA,CASSRQGGLYNEQFF,TGTGCCAGCAGCCGCCAGGGGGGCCTATACAATGAGCAGTTCTTC
TRBD1,TRBJ2-5,TRBV7-9,16,once,CASSITWTGEAETQYF,TGTGCCAGCAGCATTACATGGACAGGGGAAGCTGAGACCCAGTACTTC
NA,TRBJ1-2,TRBV12-5,16,NA,CASGWSRTEPNYGYTF,TGTGCTAGTGGTTGGAGCAGGACAGAGCCTAACTATGGCTACACCTTC
NA,TRBJ2-1,TRBV5-6,11,NA,CASSQSDEQFF,TGTGCCAGCAGCCAAAGCGATGAGCAGTTCTTC
TRBD2,TRBJ2-1,TRBV9,16,NA,CASSVVASGRYNEQFF,TGTGCCAGCAGCGTAGTCGCTAGCGGGAGGTACAATGAGCAGTTCTTC
TRBD1,TRBJ1-1,TRBV4-1,14,once,CASSRQQGSTEAFF,TGCGCCAGCAGCCGCCAACAGGGGTCCACTGAAGCTTTCTTT
NA,TRBJ2-5,TRBV28,14,NA,CASSLQASRETQYF,TGTGCCAGCAGTCTTCAGGCCTCCCGAGAGACCCAGTACTTC
NA,TRBJ1-1,TRBV2,12,NA,CASKEGGTEAFF,TGTGCCAGCAAGGAGGGAGGCACTGAAGCTTTCTTT
TRBD2,TRBJ2-1,TRBV27,16,NA,CASSQPGLAGYNEQFF,TGTGCCAGCAGTCAACCGGGACTAGCGGGGTACAATGAGCAGTTCTTC
NA,TRBJ2-7,TRBV7-9,13,NA,CASSPPGSYEQYF,TGTGCCAGCAGCCCCCCGGGGTCCTACGAGCAGTACTTC
NA,TRBJ1-6,TRBV6-1,15,NA,CASSEYRPHNSPLHF,TGTGCCAGCAGTGAATACAGGCCCCATAATTCACCCCTCCACTTT
NA,TRBJ1-1,TRBV2,13,NA,CASSSRTSTEAFF,TGTGCCAGCAGTTCTCGGACAAGCACTGAAGCTTTCTTT
TRBD1,TRBJ1-6,TRBV13,14,NA,CASSSGTGNSPLHF,TGTGCCAGCAGCTCCGGGACAGGGAATTCACCCCTCCACTTT
TRBD2,TRBJ2-7,TRBV7-9,16,NA,CASSPPERGIHYEQYF,TGTGCCAGCAGCCCCCCGGAGCGGGGGATACACTACGAGCAGTACTTC
NA,TRBJ2-7,TRBV10-3,14,once,CAISETSNSYEQYF,TGTGCCATCAGTGAAACTAGCAACTCCTACGAGCAGTACTTC
NA,TRBJ2-5,TRBV6-5,14,NA,CASSVGTSKETQYF,TGTGCCAGCAGCGTAGGGACATCAAAAGAGACCCAGTACTTC
NA,TRBJ2-6,TRBV14,15,NA,CASSLDLTGANVLTF,TGTGCCAGCAGCTTAGACTTGACTGGGGCCAACGTCCTGACTTTC
TRBD2,TRBJ2-3,TRBV9,16,NA,CASSVYERGGTDTQYF,TGTGCCAGCAGCGTATATGAGCGGGGGGGCACAGATACGCAGTATTTT
NA,TRBJ1-5,TRBV3-1/TRBV3-2,14,NA,CASSLGQLDQPQHF,TGTGCCAGCAGCCTAGGACAGTTGGATCAGCCCCAGCATTTT
TRBD1,TRBJ2-7,TRBV6-5,14,NA,CASSYGQGVYEQYF,TGTGCCAGCAGTTATGGACAGGGAGTCTACGAGCAGTACTTC
NA,TRBJ1-1,TRBV7-2,14,NA,CASSLGWVNTEAFF,TGTGCCAGCAGCCTCGGGTGGGTGAACACTGAAGCTTTCTTT
NA,TRBJ1-4,TRBV2,16,NA,CASSLRPGDVNEKLFF,TGTGCCAGCAGTCTAAGACCAGGGGACGTTAATGAAAAACTGTTTTTT
TRBD1,TRBJ2-7,TRBV28,14,NA,CASSSYRTGYEQYF,TGTGCCAGCAGTTCCTACCGGACAGGTTACGAGCAGTACTTC
NA,TRBJ2-3,TRBV30,14,NA,CAWARTGNTDTQYF,TGTGCCTGGGCACGGACTGGCAACACAGATACGCAGTATTTT
TRBD2,TRBJ2-1,TRBV15,16,NA,CATSSRLAGTYNEQFF,TGTGCCACCAGCAGCCGGCTAGCGGGGACATACAATGAGCAGTTCTTC
TRBD1,TRBJ1-3,TRBV28,15,NA,CASSSTGASGNTIYF,TGTGCCAGCAGTTCGACAGGGGCGTCCGGAAACACCATATATTTT
TRBD2,TRBJ2-3,TRBV5-1,16,NA,CASSLVGTSGGDTQYF,TGCGCCAGCAGCTTGGTTGGGACTAGTGGAGGAGATACGCAGTATTTT
TRBD1,TRBJ1-2,TRBV6-1,17,few,CASSEVVWTGPLYGYTF,TGTGCCAGCAGTGAAGTGGTTTGGACAGGGCCCCTCTATGGCTACACCTTC
NA,TRBJ2-2,TRBV25-1,12,NA,CASSESGGELFF,TGTGCCAGCAGTGAATCGGGCGGGGAGCTGTTTTTT
TRBD2,TRBJ2-3,TRBV3-1/TRBV3-2,16,NA,CASSLRTSGGADTQYF,TGTGCCAGCAGCCTCCGCACTAGCGGGGGCGCAGATACGCAGTATTTT
NA,TRBJ2-4,TRBV2,15,NA,CASSEVVGSKNIQYF,TGTGCCAGCAGTGAAGTCGTTGGCAGTAAAAACATTCAGTACTTC
TRBD1,TRBJ1-5,TRBV28,16,NA,CASRRHTGGSNQPQHF,TGTGCCAGCAGACGTCACACAGGGGGTAGCAATCAGCCCCAGCATTTT
TRBD1,TRBJ1-2,TRBV28,14,NA,CASRVSGQNYGYTF,TGTGCCAGCAGGGTATCGGGACAGAACTATGGCTACACCTTC
TRBD1,TRBJ1-2,TRBV2,13,NA,CASTRQGADGYTF,TGTGCCAGCACCAGACAGGGGGCGGATGGCTACACCTTC
NA,TRBJ1-1,TRBV6-6,13,NA,CASSQNRDTEAFF,TGTGCCAGCAGTCAAAACAGGGACACTGAAGCTTTCTTT
NA,TRBJ1-1,TRBV5-5,13,NA,CASSPSGKPEAFF,TGTGCCAGCAGCCCTTCAGGGAAACCTGAAGCTTTCTTT
NA,TRBJ1-6,TRBV27,13,NA,CASSFSHVAPLHF,TGTGCCAGCAGTTTTTCCCATGTTGCACCCCTCCACTTT
NA,TRBJ2-7,TRBV12-1,15,NA,CASSFRSGHSYEQYF,TGTGCCAGCAGCTTTCGGTCTGGGCACTCCTACGAGCAGTACTTC
TRBD2,TRBJ2-1,TRBV11-2,13,few,CAGAGSSYNEQFF,TGTGCCGGAGCGGGGAGCTCCTACAATGAGCAGTTCTTC
TRBD1,TRBJ1-1,TRBV15,13,NA,CATARGRGNEAFF,TGTGCCACAGCCAGGGGGCGAGGAAATGAAGCTTTCTTT
TRBD2,TRBJ2-2,TRBV11-3,15,NA,CASSPGGAGYGELFF,TGTGCCAGCAGCCCCGGGGGGGCAGGGTACGGGGAGCTGTTTTTT
NA,TRBJ2-5,TRBV6-2/TRBV6-3,16,NA,CASSRRGQTNQETQYF,TGTGCCAGCAGTAGAAGGGGACAAACGAACCAAGAGACCCAGTACTTC
TRBD1,TRBJ2-3,TRBV5-1,16,NA,CASSLRETGAKDTQYF,TGCGCCAGCAGCCTAAGAGAAACAGGGGCAAAAGATACGCAGTATTTT